The text below deals with one T cell receptor (beta chain). Its antigen is unknown. The sample holds no much larger clone one base away, and base qualities are not on file. The CDR3 goes from the cysteine to the phenylalanine over 17 residues. Only the CDR3 DNA stays, 51 bases, in frame from base 1. Based on the germline V gene, the CDR1 and CDR2 sequences are SGHRS and YFSETQ. Donors were a few dozen systemically healthy Caucasian individuals from Russia aged roughly 6 to 100 years. Each donor gave 8 to 10 milliliters of peripheral blood, collected into EDTA-treated Vacutainer tubes. Ficoll-Paque density-gradient centrifugation was used to isolate PBMCs, with at least 7 million per sample. Total RNA, at least 5.5 micrograms per sample, was extracted from PBMCs with Trizol reagent. For every donor, an aliquot of PBMCs went through flow cytometry to measure the percentages of naive CD45RAhigh/CD27high T cells.

Libraries were made using 5' RACE. The instrument was an Illumina HiSeq 2500. A second about 6 to 11 cycle PCR used a sample-barcoded 5' primer and a J-beta primer mix. Each TCR beta cDNA molecule received a unique molecular identifier from a template-switch 5' adaptor carrying 12 random nucleotides. At least 2.5 million CDR3-containing paired-end reads were obtained from each sample. The Mint cDNA synthesis kit, primed by a TRBC-specific oligonucleotide, was used to synthesize first-strand cDNA from all RNA. All cDNA was treated with uracil-DNA glycosylase and then went through a first 18-cycle PCR with the universal primers M1SS and BC2_uni_R. The published analysis was carried out like this. For normalization, 1 million high-quality reads were randomly selected from each sample, with every read carrying a distinct molecular identifier. Instead of being binned into consensus sequences, reads with shared molecular identifiers were discarded. MiTCR, with a Q25 quality threshold and the strictest error-elimination algorithm, was used for CDR3 identification, clonotype clustering and error correction. A nonparametric unseen species model using Euler transformation provided a lower-bound estimate of total TCR beta diversity. TCRdb reworked the public reads: Q25 trimming with fastp, MiXCR clone assembly, productive beta chains retained. Rows merge per CDR3 protein into single entries with the most common DNA and genes. For this entry, the V and J calls and clone size follow TCRdb and not the study's own pipeline. The sample includes some 700,000 distinct CDR3 sequences, with 22% observed a single time. The top ten hold 20% to 25% of the sample.

The data derive from a study of blood T cells in healthy people across ages (dated by TCRdb to the mid-2010s). With respect to the entire study: In model experiments, template switching captured roughly one uniquely barcoded TCR beta cDNA molecule for every two T cells. Age-related changes in TCR beta repertoire diversity were measured in the study by deep sequencing normalized with unique cDNA molecular identifiers. Four age groups were formed from the donors: young (average about 17 years), middle-aged (approximately 40), aged (more than 55) and long-lived (more than 75). Donors of different ages were randomly distributed across sequencing lanes to avoid experimental bias. The study analyzed two additional independent replicas of 1 million unique cDNA reads from the same blood draw for two donors, one aged 18 to 30 and one aged 80 or older. The full study reports these points: Since profiling was done on bulk unsorted PBMCs, naive and antigen-experienced compartments could not be conclusively compared. There was a strong correlation between observed TCR beta diversity and the percentage of naive T cells measured by flow cytometry. Total diversity estimates from one million sequenced T cells were considered lower bounds and underestimates. Compared with the aged group, the long-lived group had more naive CD4+ T cells, fewer expanded clones and increased TCR diversity, a pattern suggesting age selection. Observed TCR beta diversity per million T cells fell roughly linearly with age, and a significant reduction was already apparent by age around 44. The CMV infection status of donors was not known, potentially confounding age-related changes in expanded clonotypes.

Recombination connected TRBV5-1 to TRBJ2-1; 9 central nucleotides agree with TRBD1. The end of the DNA aligns better with TRBJ2-7, so the J call may be wrong. Sequenced input: blood. The origin of this receptor is a man in his 70s in good health. The DNA sequence is given as TGCGCCAGCAGCTTGACAAGTAAACAGGGGGCCATCTACGAGCAGTACTTC. This encodes CASSLTSKQGAIYEQYF.